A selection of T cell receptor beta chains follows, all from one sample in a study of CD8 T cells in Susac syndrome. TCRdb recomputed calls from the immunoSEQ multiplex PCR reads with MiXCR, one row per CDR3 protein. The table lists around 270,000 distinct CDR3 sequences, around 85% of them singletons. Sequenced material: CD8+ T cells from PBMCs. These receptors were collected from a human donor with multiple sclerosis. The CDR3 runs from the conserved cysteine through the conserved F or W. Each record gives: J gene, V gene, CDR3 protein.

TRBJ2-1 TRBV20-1 CSAETAGDSNEQFF
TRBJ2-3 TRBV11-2 CASSPTGTPHLDTQYF
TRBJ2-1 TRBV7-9 CASRSGTSEANEQFF
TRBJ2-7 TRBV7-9 CASSLGSGRAREQYF
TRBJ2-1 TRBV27 CASSLPSSGRDNEQFF
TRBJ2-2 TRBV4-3 CASSPWTGNTGELFF
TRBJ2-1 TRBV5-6 CASSWGEIMNEQFF
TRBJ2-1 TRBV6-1 CASSVPPGSYNEQFF
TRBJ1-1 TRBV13 CASSPAPNTEAFF
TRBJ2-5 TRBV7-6 CASSSGTDQETQYF
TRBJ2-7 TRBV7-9 CASSSGSYYEQYF
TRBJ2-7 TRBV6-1 CASRGLAGTTYEQYF
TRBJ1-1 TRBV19 CASSVTGQLNTEAFF
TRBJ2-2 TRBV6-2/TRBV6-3 CASRLLRETGELFF
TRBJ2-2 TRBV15 CATSNRGWNGELFF
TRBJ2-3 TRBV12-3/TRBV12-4 CASSIPETDTQYF
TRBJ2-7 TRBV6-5 CASSYRSAAQGYEQYF
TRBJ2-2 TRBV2 CASSEMASGTDYGELFF
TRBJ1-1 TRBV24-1 CATSSGTATEAFF
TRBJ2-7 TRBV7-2 CASSGYGGVSYEQYF
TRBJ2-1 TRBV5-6 CASSLASGEQFF
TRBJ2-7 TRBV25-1 CASSPGWGSSYEQYF
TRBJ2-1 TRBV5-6 CASSLAQGYNEQFF
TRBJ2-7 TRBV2 CASSGRDRVHEQYF
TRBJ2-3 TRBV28 CASNDQGRPSTDTQYF
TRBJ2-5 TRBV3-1 CASSRGHWWETQYF
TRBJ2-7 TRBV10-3 CAISDISGDYEQYF
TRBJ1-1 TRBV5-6 CASSFTANTEAFF
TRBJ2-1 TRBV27 CASSPFTYNEQFF
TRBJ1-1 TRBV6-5 CASRIWGLGDSEAFF
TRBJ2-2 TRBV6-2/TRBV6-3 CASGHEVVSIRVGGELFF
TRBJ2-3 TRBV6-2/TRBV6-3 CASSGRGGTSTDTQYF
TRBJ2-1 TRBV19 CASSLGLNEQFF
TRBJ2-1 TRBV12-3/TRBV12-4 CASSLPGPGAPKENEQFF
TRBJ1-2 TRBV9 CASSVASNYGYTF
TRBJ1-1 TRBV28 CASSFLGLQGDVTEAFF
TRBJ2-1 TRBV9 CASSERGLAGGTNEQFF
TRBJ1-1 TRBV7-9 CASSGISLGVPGTEAFF
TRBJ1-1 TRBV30 CAWSVPGPSTEAFF